Listed here are 20 T cell receptor beta chains from one sample, sequenced in a study of blood T cell repertoires in COVID-19 (dated by TCRdb to between 2020 and 2021). Library method: the immunoSEQ multiplex PCR assay. TCRdb stores this immuneACCESS table with in-frame sequences only. Part of the clones is absent; in the studies checked, under half of the shortfall reflects unresolved V genes, and no reason is known for the rest. The sample has about 310,000 clones on record, roughly 86% of them singletons. The ten largest clones add up to roughly 1.3% of the sample. The sample taken for sequencing was peripheral blood. All receptors derive from a man aged 70-80 years with acute or convalescent COVID-19.

CDR3 in amino acids: CATGERDEQYF. The CDR3 DNA is TGTGCCACCGGGGAAAGGGACGAGCAGTACTTC. The chain couples TRBV19 to TRBJ2-7, with D perhaps matching TRBD2 (5 bases). The CDR3 has 11 residues. Germline lookup yields CDR1 LNHDA and CDR2 SQIVND (reference sequence). V was pared by 10 bases and J by 5 bases, with 12 bases between.

The chain carries TRBV5-6 and TRBJ2-1, with 11 bases lining up with TRBD2. This CDR3 is built from 15 residues. Trimming at V came to 7 bases and at J to 4 bases, leaving 7 bases not matched to a gene. Germline-derived CDR1 and CDR2 are SGHDT and YYEEEE. DNA for the CDR3: TGTGCCAGCTGCCAAGGACTAGCGGGTTACAATGAGCAGTTCTTC. It is translated as CASCQGLAGYNEQFF.

V gene TRBV7-8 combines with J gene TRBJ1-2, with a weak D call TRBD1 (6 bases). The CDR3 contains 14 residues. The V end lost 3 bases, the J end lost 3 bases, and 11 bases lay between the germline ends. CDR1 SGHVS and CDR2 FQNEAQ come from the germline V gene. The CDR3: CASSFGGLDYGYTF. The CDR3 DNA is TGTGCCAGCAGCTTTGGGGGCCTCGACTATGGCTACACCTTC. The whole variable domain, filled in from reference TRBV7-8 and TRBJ1-2, reads GAGVSQSPRYKVAKRGQDVALRCDPISGHVSLFWYQQALGQGPEFLTYFQNEAQLDKSGLPSDRFFAERPEGSVSTLKIQRTQQEDSAVYLCASSFGGLDYGYTFGSGTRLTVV.

The rearrangement links TRBV12-3 or TRBV12-4 to TRBJ1-5; 7 nucleotides agree with TRBD1. The CDR3 is 13 amino acids. Trimming took 5 bases from V and 5 from J; bases not matched to a gene: 3. CDR3 region: CASSKTGYQPQHF. The CDR3 coding sequence is TGTGCCAGCAGTAAGACAGGGTATCAGCCCCAGCATTTT.

This clone showed up just once. This sequence joins TRBV12-3 or TRBV12-4 and TRBJ2-7; unclear D gene. Trimming shortened V by 5 bases and J by 0 bases, and 5 bases separated the two germline ends. The CDR3 sequence is 12 residues long. Here the CDR3 DNA reads TGTGCCAGCAGTCAGATCTCCTACGAGCAGTACTTC. Translated: CASSQISYEQYF.

In this sample, this clone turned up once. The genes are TRBV7-2 and TRBJ1-6, with D perhaps matching TRBD1 (5 bases). Germline CDR1 reads SGHTA; CDR2 reads FQGNSA. V was pared by 5 bases and J by 9 bases, with 11 bases between. CDR3 length: 13 amino acids. CDR3 in amino acids: CASSAGGVSPLHF. CDR3 in DNA: TGTGCCAGCAGCGCGGGAGGGGTTTCACCCCTCCACTTT.

The chain combines TRBV19 with TRBJ1-1; 7 bases line up with TRBD1. CDR3 length equals 16 residues. After removal of 2 bases from V and 0 bases from J, the junction contained 6 bases not matched to a gene. Germline CDR1 is LNHDA and CDR2 is SQIVND (reference sequence). CDR3 sequence: CASSIRAGQLNTEAFF. For the CDR3, the DNA is TGTGCCAGTAGTATACGTGCGGGACAGCTGAACACTGAAGCTTTCTTT.

V usage is TRBV10-3 and J usage is TRBJ2-1; 10 bases are shared with TRBD2. The ends lost 6 bases at V and 7 bases at J; junction bases unmatched: 6. From germline, CDR1 is ENHRY and CDR2 SYGVKD. CDR3 length: 14 residues. CDR3 nucleotide sequence: TGTGCCATCAGCACTAGCGGGGTTTATAATGAGCAGTTCTTC. Translated, it gives CAISTSGVYNEQFF.

This clone showed up just once. The genes are TRBV24-1 and TRBJ2-1; D might be TRBD2 (5 bases). This CDR3 spans 14 amino acids. The germline V gene encodes CDR1 KGHDR and CDR2 SFDVKD. V was clipped by 0 bases and J by 7 bases, with 9 bases between them. In DNA form, the CDR3 reads TGTGCCACCAGTGATTTGGTCCGGGGAAATGAGCAGTTCTTC. Its translation is CATSDLVRGNEQFF.

This chain joins TRBV29-1 and TRBJ2-7; D is perhaps TRBD2 (6 bases). V was pared by 6 bases and J by 1 base, with 13 bases between. CDR1 SQVTM and CDR2 ANQGSEA come from the germline V gene. The CDR3 has 13 residues. Here the CDR3 DNA reads TGCAGCGTGGAGGGTAGTAGTTCCTACGAGCAGTACTTC. Protein product: CSVEGSSSYEQYF.

V usage is TRBV7-9 and J usage is TRBJ1-6, with 9 positions matching TRBD1. The trim removed 5 bases at V and 0 bases at J, leaving 8 bases unmatched. CDR1 is SEHNR and CDR2 is FQNEAQ in the germline V gene (reference sequence). CDR3 length: 18 amino acids. The CDR3 nucleotides read TGTGCCAGCAGCAAAGGACAGGGGTCTAGCTCCTATAATTCACCCCTCCACTTT. Translating it yields CASSKGQGSSSYNSPLHF.

CDR3 DNA: TGTGCCAGCAGCCCGAAGGACGGAGGCTATGGCTACACCTTC. The encoded protein is CASSPKDGGYGYTF. The chain links TRBV7-2 to TRBJ1-2; D is uncertain. From germline, CDR1 is SGHTA and CDR2 FQGNSA. Trimming removed 5 bases from V and 4 bases from J, with 14 bases in between. This CDR3 is built from 14 residues.

The chain has TRBV6-5 and TRBJ2-5; maybe TRBD2 (7 bases). Germline V lookup: CDR1 MNHEY, CDR2 SVGAGI. The germline V and J ends were trimmed by 6 bases and 9 bases, with 17 bases remaining between them. This CDR3 comprises 13 residues. The CDR3 loop is CASRAGPEGAQYF. Here the CDR3 DNA reads TGTGCCAGCAGAGCGGGACCCGAGGGGGCCCAGTACTTC.

This clone was observed a handful of times. This chain connects TRBV6-5 to TRBJ2-1, with a weak D call TRBD2 (6 bases). The CDR3 runs 14 residues. Germline V gives CDR1 MNHEY, CDR2 SVGAGI. V shed 2 bases and J shed 8 bases, with 13 bases lying between them. CDR3 residues: CASSYRGLAHEQFF. The CDR3, as DNA: TGTGCCAGCAGTTACAGGGGCCTAGCGCATGAGCAGTTCTTC.

This clone was recorded once. The chain has TRBV30 and TRBJ2-7, with a tentative D call TRBD2 (5 bases). Trimming removed 3 bases from V and 6 bases from J, with 15 bases in between. The CDR3 consists of 13 residues. Germline V gene data show CDR1 as GTSNPN and CDR2 as SVGIG (reference sequence). CDR3 sequence reads: CAWRHKSGSEQYF. The CDR3 DNA sequence: TGTGCCTGGAGACACAAATCGGGGTCCGAGCAGTACTTC.

V usage is TRBV5-1 and J usage is TRBJ1-5; 8 nucleotides agree with TRBD1. Germline trimming cut 4 bases from V and 4 bases from J; bases unmatched to any gene: 4. CDR3 size: 14 residues. Germline V gene lookup returns CDR1 SGHRS and CDR2 YFSETQ. The CDR3 sequence: CASSPGQGNQPQHF. CDR3 DNA sequence: TGCGCCAGCAGCCCCGGACAGGGTAATCAGCCCCAGCATTTT.

The chain links TRBV28 to TRBJ1-2; perhaps TRBD1 as D (6 bases). The CDR3 runs to 13 residues. Germline CDR1 reads MDHEN; CDR2 reads SYDVKM. V lost 5 bases to trimming and J lost 8 bases, with 15 bases between them. The CDR3 reads CASSPTDSRGYTF. The CDR3 DNA reads as TGTGCCAGCAGTCCAACGGACAGTCGAGGCTACACCTTC.

There are a few counts of this clone. The chain uses TRBV3-1 (or the pseudogene TRBV3-2) and TRBJ1-6, with 7 bases matching TRBD1. With 4 bases clipped from V and 2 bases from J, the junction kept 5 bases outside the gene matches. This CDR3 spans 16 amino acids. Per the germline V gene, CDR1 is LGHDT and CDR2 is YNNKEL (reference sequence). The CDR3 region is CASSPEGATYNSPLHF. CDR3 bases: TGTGCCAGCAGCCCCGAGGGGGCCACCTATAATTCACCCCTCCACTTT.

The chain combines TRBV27 with TRBJ2-2; 8 bases match TRBD2. Germline V gives CDR1 MNHEY, CDR2 SMNVEV (reference sequence). V was pared by 5 bases and J by 5 bases, with 10 bases of the junction left unmatched. This CDR3 contains 16 residues. The CDR3 protein is CASSPALSGGTGELFF. The CDR3 nucleotides read TGTGCCAGCAGTCCAGCCTTGAGCGGGGGTACCGGGGAGCTGTTTTTT.

The chain is built from TRBV3-1 (or the pseudogene TRBV3-2) and TRBJ2-5; perhaps TRBD2 as D (6 bases). The CDR3 loop spans 15 amino acids. Germline CDR1 LGHDT, CDR2 YNNKEL (reference sequence). The germline V and J ends were trimmed by 4 bases and 5 bases, with 17 bases remaining between them. The CDR3 loop reads CASSRTSSPMETQYF. The DNA for the CDR3 is TGTGCCAGCAGCCGTACTAGCTCGCCTATGGAGACCCAGTACTTC.